A single T cell receptor beta chain is shown here with its context. The CDR3 is 17 residues long. Germline V lookup: CDR1 LGHNA, CDR2 YNFKEQ. The V end was cut by 2 bases, the J end by 5 bases, with 22 bases between. Sequencing was performed with immunoSEQ multiplex PCR; in TCRdb, only in-frame clones are kept and a portion is missing. The data hold around 70,000 clones, with about 92% observed a single time. The data were taken from a study of T cell changes during pregnancy in multiple sclerosis. V and J are TRBV4-2 and TRBJ2-7; maybe TRBD2 (6 bases). This receptor was identified in a female donor with multiple sclerosis, enrolled in a pregnancy study. The source was peripheral blood, collected after pregnancy. Here the CDR3 DNA reads TGTGCCAGCAGCCAACCCTTCGGGACTCCTCATTCCCACGAGCAGTACTTC. Translation gives CASSQPFGTPHSHEQYF.